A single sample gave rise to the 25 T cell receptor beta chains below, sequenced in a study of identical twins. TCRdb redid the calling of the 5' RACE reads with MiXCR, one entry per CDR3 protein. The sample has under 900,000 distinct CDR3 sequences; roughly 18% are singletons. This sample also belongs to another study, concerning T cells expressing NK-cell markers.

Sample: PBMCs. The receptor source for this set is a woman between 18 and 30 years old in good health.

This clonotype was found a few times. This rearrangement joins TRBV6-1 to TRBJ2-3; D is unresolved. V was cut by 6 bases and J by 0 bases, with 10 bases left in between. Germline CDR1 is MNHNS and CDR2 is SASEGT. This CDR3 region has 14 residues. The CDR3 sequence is CASSRQVSTDTQYF. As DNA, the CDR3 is TGTGCCAGCAGCCGACAAGTTAGCACAGATACGCAGTATTTT.

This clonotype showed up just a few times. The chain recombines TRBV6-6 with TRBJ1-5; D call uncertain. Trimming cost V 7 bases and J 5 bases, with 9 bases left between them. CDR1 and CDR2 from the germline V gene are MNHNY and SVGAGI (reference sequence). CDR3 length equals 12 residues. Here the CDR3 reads CASTSSDQPQHF. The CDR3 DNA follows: TGTGCCAGCACCTCGTCGGATCAGCCCCAGCATTTT.

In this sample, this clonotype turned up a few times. The CDR3 coding sequence is TGCGCCAGCAGCCAAGATTGGCGGAATTACAATGAGCAGTTCTTC. It translates to CASSQDWRNYNEQFF. The chain uses TRBV4-1 and TRBJ2-1; D unclear. Deletions cut 0 bases from V and 4 bases from J, with 10 bases between. This CDR3 has 15 residues. Germline V gene lookup returns CDR1 MGHRA and CDR2 YSYEKL.

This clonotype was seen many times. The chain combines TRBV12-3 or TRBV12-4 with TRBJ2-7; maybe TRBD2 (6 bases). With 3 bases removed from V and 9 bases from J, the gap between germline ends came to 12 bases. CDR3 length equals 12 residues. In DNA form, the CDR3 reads TGTGCCAGCAGTTTTTCGAAGACTAGGCAGTACTTC. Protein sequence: CASSFSKTRQYF.

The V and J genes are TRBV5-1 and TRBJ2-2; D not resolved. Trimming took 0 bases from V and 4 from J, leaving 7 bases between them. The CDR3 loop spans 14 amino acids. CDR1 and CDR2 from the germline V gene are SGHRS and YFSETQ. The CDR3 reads CASSLVVATGELFF. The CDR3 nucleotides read TGCGCCAGCAGCTTGGTGGTGGCCACCGGGGAGCTGTTTTTT. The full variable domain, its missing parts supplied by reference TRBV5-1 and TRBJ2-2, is KAGVTQTPRYLIKTRGQQVTLSCSPISGHRSVSWYQQTPGQGLQFLFEYFSETQRNKGNFPGRFSGRQFSNSRSEMNVSTLELGDSALYLCASSLVVATGELFFGEGSRLTVL.

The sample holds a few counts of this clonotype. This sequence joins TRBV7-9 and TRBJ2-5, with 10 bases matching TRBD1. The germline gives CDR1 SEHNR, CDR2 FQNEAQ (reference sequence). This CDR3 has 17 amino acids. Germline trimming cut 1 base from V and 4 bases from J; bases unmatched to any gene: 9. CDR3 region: CASSLGPDRGRPETQYF. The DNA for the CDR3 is TGTGCCAGCAGCTTAGGCCCCGACAGGGGGCGCCCAGAGACCCAGTACTTC.

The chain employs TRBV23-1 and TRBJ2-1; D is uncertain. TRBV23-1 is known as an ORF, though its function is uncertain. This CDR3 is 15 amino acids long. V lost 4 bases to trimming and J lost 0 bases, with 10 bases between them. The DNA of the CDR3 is TGCGCCAGCAGTCGGACGAGGAGCTCCTACAATGAGCAGTTCTTC. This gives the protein CASSRTRSSYNEQFF.

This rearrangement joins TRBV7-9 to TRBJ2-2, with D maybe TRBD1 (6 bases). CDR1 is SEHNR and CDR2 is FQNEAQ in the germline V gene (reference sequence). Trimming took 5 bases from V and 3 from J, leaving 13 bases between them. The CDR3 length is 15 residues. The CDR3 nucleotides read TGTGCCAGCAGCACTACGACAGGTCACACCGGGGAGCTGTTTTTT. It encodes CASSTTTGHTGELFF.

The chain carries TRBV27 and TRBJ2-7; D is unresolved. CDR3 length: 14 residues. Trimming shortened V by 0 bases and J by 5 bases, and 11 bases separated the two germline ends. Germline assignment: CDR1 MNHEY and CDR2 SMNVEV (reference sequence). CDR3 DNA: TGTGCCAGCAGTTTATCGGCAGGTATAAACGAGCAGTACTTC. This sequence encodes CASSLSAGINEQYF.

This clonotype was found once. The CDR3 region is CSARDPRASVTYEQYF. As DNA, the CDR3 is TGCAGTGCTAGAGATCCCCGGGCTAGCGTTACCTACGAGCAGTACTTC. The V call is TRBV20-1, the J call TRBJ2-7, with a tentative D call TRBD2 (6 bases). The CDR3 sequence is 16 residues long. From germline, CDR1 is DFQATT and CDR2 SNEGSKA (reference sequence). V lost 0 bases, J lost 2 bases, and 17 bases lay in between.

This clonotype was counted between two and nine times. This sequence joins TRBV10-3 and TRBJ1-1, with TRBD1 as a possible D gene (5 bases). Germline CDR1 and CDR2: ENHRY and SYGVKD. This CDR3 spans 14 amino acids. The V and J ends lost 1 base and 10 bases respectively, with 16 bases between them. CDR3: CAISEWSRAQIAFF. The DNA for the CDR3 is TGTGCCATCAGTGAGTGGTCCAGGGCCCAGATAGCTTTCTTT.

In DNA form, the CDR3 reads TGTGCCAGCAGTTTAACTCCCTATGGGGTGGGAGGCTACACCTTC. It codes for CASSLTPYGVGGYTF. The chain couples TRBV12-3 or TRBV12-4 to TRBJ1-2; the D is unclear. The ends were cut back, 2 bases at V and 8 bases at J, with 18 bases in the middle. The CDR3 totals 15 residues.

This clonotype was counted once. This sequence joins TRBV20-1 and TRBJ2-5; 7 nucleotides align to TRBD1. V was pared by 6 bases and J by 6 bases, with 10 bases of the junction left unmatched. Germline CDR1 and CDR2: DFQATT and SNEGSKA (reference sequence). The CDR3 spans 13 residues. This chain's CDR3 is CSAVPSGGKTQYF. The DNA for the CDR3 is TGCAGTGCAGTGCCCTCAGGGGGAAAGACCCAGTACTTC.

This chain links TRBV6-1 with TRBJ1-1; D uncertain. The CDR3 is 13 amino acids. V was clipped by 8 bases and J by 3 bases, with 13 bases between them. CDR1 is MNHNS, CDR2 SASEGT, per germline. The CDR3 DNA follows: TGTGCCAGCCGCGATGTATGGGACACTGAAGCTTTCTTT. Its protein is CASRDVWDTEAFF.

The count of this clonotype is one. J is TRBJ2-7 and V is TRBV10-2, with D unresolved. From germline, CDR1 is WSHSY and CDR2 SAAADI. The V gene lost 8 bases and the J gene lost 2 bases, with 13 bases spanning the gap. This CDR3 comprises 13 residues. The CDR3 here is CASARSRAYEQYF. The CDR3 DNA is TGCGCCAGCGCAAGAAGTAGGGCCTACGAGCAGTACTTC.

DNA of the CDR3: TGTGCCAGCAGCTTTGTTGAAGGAAGTGGAAACACCATATATTTT. Its protein product is CASSFVEGSGNTIYF. The chain combines TRBV5-6 with TRBJ1-3; D ambiguous. This CDR3 contains 15 residues. Looked up from germline, CDR1 is SGHDT and CDR2 is YYEEEE. The V end was cut by 2 bases, the J end by 3 bases, with 12 bases between.

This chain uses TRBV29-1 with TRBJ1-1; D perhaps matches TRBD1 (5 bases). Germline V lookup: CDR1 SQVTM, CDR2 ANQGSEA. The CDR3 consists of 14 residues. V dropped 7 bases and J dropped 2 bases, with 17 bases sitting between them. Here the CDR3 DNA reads TGCAGCGCGAAGGGGTTTTTGATTAACACTGAAGCTTTCTTT. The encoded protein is CSAKGFLINTEAFF.

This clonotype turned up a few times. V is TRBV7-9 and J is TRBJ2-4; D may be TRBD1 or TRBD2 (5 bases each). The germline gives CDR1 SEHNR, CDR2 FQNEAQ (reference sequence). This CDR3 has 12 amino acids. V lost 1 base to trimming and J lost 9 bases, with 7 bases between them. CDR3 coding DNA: TGTGCCAGCAGCTTAGAGGGGACCATTCAGTACTTC. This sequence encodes CASSLEGTIQYF.

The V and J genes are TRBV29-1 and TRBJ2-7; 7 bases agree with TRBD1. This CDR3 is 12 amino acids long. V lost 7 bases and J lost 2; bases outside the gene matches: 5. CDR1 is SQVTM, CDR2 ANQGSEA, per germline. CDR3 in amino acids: CSARDSTYEQYF. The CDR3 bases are TGCAGCGCCCGGGACAGCACCTACGAGCAGTACTTC.

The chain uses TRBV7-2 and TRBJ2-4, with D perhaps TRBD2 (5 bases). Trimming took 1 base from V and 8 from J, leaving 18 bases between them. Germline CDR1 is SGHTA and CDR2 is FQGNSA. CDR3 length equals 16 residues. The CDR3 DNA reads TGTGCCAGCAGCTTAGAGGGAGCCCCCGGAGTGGACATTCAGTACTTC. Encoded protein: CASSLEGAPGVDIQYF.

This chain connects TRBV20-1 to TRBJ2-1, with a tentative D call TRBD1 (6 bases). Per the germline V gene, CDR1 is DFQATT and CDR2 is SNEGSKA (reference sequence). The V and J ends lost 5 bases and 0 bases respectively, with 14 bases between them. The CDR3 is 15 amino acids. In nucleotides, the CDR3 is TGCAGTGCTGGATATACAGGGACCTCCTACAATGAGCAGTTCTTC. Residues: CSAGYTGTSYNEQFF.

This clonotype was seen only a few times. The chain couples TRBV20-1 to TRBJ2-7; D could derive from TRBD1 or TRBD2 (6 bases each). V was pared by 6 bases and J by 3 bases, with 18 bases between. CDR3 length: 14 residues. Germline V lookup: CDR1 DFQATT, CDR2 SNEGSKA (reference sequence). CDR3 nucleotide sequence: TGCAGTGCCGCAAGGGGGGCTATCGACTACGAGCAGTACTTC. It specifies CSAARGAIDYEQYF.

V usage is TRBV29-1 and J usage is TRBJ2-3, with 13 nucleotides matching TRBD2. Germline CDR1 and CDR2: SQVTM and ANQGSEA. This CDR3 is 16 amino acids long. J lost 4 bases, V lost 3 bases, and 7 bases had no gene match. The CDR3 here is CSVDPTSGGAPDTQYF. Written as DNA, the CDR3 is TGCAGCGTTGACCCCACTAGCGGGGGGGCCCCAGATACGCAGTATTTT.

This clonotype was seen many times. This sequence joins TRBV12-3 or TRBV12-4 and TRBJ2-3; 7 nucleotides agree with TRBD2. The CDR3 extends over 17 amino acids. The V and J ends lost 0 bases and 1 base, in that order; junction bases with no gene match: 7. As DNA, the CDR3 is TGTGCCAGCAGTTTAGCCGGGGGTAGCGGGCGCACAGATACGCAGTATTTT. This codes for CASSLAGGSGRTDTQYF.

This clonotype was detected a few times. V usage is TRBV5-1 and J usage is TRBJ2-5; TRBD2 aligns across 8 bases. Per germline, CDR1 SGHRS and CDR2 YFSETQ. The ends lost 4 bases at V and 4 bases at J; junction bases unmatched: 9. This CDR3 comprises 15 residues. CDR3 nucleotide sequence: TGCGCCAGCAGCCCCGCAGGGACTAGTGCAGAGACCCAGTACTTC. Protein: CASSPAGTSAETQYF.